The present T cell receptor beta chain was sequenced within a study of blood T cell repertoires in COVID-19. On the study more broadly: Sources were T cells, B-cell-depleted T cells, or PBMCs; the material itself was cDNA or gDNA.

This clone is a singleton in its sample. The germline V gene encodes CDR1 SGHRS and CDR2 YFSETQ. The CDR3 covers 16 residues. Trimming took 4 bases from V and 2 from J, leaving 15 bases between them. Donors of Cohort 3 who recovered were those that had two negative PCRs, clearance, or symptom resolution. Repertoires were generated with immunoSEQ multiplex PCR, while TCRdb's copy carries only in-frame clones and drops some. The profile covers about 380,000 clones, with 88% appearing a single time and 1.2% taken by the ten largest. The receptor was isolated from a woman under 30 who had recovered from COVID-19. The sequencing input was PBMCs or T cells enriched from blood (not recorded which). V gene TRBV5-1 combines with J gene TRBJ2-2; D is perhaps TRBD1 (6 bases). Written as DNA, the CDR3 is TGCGCCAGCAGCACCGCACAGGGTATCAACACCGGGGAGCTGTTTTTT. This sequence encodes CASSTAQGINTGELFF. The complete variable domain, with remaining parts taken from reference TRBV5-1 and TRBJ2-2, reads KAGVTQTPRYLIKTRGQQVTLSCSPISGHRSVSWYQQTPGQGLQFLFEYFSETQRNKGNFPGRFSGRQFSNSRSEMNVSTLELGDSALYLCASSTAQGINTGELFFGEGSRLTVL.